This passage covers 27 T cell receptor beta chains from one sample sequenced in a study of T cell repertoires in cytomegalovirus infection. Each CDR3 protein gets one entry after TCRdb re-called the reads with MiXCR. Altogether around 440,000 distinct CDR3 sequences are present, roughly 12% being singletons, with the ten largest covering roughly a tenth. The sample taken for sequencing was PBMCs. Receptor source: a human donor in good health (CMV status not recorded). Some clones in this sample may be carry-over from other donors' samples.

This clonotype was seen more than once but under ten times. The chain employs TRBV5-4 and TRBJ1-1, with 8 bases fitting TRBD1. The germline V gene encodes CDR1 SGHNT and CDR2 YYREEE (reference sequence). The CDR3 contains 13 residues. The V segment lost 4 bases and the J segment 8 bases; nucleotides outside the gene matches: 7. The CDR3 DNA is TGTGCCAGCAGCGGGGACAGGCACCTCGAAGCTTTCTTT. This translates into CASSGDRHLEAFF. Based on the CDR3 plus reference TRBV5-4 and TRBJ1-1, the full variable domain is ETGVTQSPTHLIKTRGQQVTLRCSSQSGHNTVSWYQQALGQGPQFIFQYYREEENGRGNFPPRFSGLQFPNYSSELNVNALELDDSALYLCASSGDRHLEAFFGQGTRLTVV.

The chain carries TRBV10-2 and TRBJ1-2; no firm D call. The germline V gene has CDR1 WSHSY and CDR2 SAAADI. CDR3 length: 13 amino acids. V was clipped by 3 bases and J by 8 bases, with 13 bases between them. The CDR3 spells CASSDIFSGGYTF. CDR3 DNA: TGCGCCAGCAGTGACATCTTCTCCGGGGGCTACACCTTC.

J is TRBJ2-3 and V is TRBV4-2, with 10 bases aligning to TRBD2. The CDR3 runs 17 residues. The germline gives CDR1 LGHNA, CDR2 YNFKEQ. Unmatched junction bases numbered 8, after V lost 2 bases and J lost 3 bases. CDR3 amino acids: CASSQSASGSMTDTQYF. The CDR3 DNA reads TGTGCCAGCAGCCAATCAGCTAGCGGGAGTATGACAGATACGCAGTATTTT.

In its sample, this clonotype was seen many times. V usage is TRBV20-1 and J usage is TRBJ1-1, with TRBD1 matching 7 bases. J gave up 3 bases and V 3 bases, and 1 base lay outside the gene matches. The CDR3 consists of 12 residues. Germline V gene data show CDR1 as DFQATT and CDR2 as SNEGSKA (reference sequence). CDR3 region: CSASQGDTEAFF. DNA of the CDR3: TGCAGTGCTAGCCAGGGGGACACTGAAGCTTTCTTT.

This clonotype was picked up many times. V usage is TRBV12-5 and J usage is TRBJ2-3, with D perhaps TRBD2 (7 bases). CDR3 size: 17 residues. Germline V gives CDR1 LGHNT, CDR2 FRNRAP. Deletions cut 0 bases from V and 2 bases from J, with 15 bases between. The CDR3 sequence: CASGLVVRGAITDTQYF. CDR3 DNA sequence: TGTGCTAGTGGTTTGGTGGTACGGGGGGCCATCACAGATACGCAGTATTTT.

This clonotype came up many times. This chain connects TRBV6-1 to TRBJ2-7, with D perhaps matching TRBD2 (5 bases). CDR1 is MNHNS and CDR2 is SASEGT in the germline V gene. Trimming stripped 6 bases from V and 6 bases from J, with 9 bases between. This CDR3 has 11 residues. The CDR3 DNA reads as TGTGCCAGCAGGGACTCCCCCGAGCAGTACTTC. Translated, it gives CASRDSPEQYF.

This chain joins TRBV9 and TRBJ2-2, with TRBD2 matching 11 bases. The junction had 9 bases not matched to a gene; V was cut back by 5 bases and J by 6 bases. The CDR3 is 16 amino acids. Germline-derived CDR1 and CDR2 are SGDLS and YYNGEE. The CDR3 coding sequence is TGTGCCAGCAGTGAATTAGCGGGGGGGCTTGCCGGGGAGCTGTTTTTT. This sequence encodes CASSELAGGLAGELFF.

This clonotype appeared many times. This CDR3 reads CASGLELNSPLHF. The CDR3 nucleotides read TGTGCTAGTGGTTTGGAGTTAAATTCACCCCTCCACTTT. This sequence joins TRBV12-5 and TRBJ1-6; no clear D. The germline V gene encodes CDR1 LGHNT and CDR2 FRNRAP. The CDR3 totals 13 residues. Deletions cut 1 base from V and 7 bases from J, with 5 bases between.

At least ten counts were recorded for this clonotype. The V gene is TRBV6-5, the J gene TRBJ2-1; the D is unclear. The ends were cut back, 0 bases at V and 7 bases at J, with 7 bases in the middle. Germline CDR1 is MNHEY and CDR2 is SVGAGI. The CDR3 has 13 residues. CDR3 sequence reads: CASSYSSRNEQFF. The CDR3 region has the DNA TGTGCCAGCAGTTACTCGAGCCGGAATGAGCAGTTCTTC.

This clonotype occurred many times. This chain joins TRBV6-1 and TRBJ2-5; 7 nucleotides agree with TRBD1. V lost 5 bases and J lost 5; bases outside the gene matches: 14. The CDR3 runs to 16 residues. CDR1 is MNHNS and CDR2 is SASEGT in the germline V gene. For the CDR3, the DNA is TGTGCCAGCAGTTCCGACAGGGAAAGAACTCAGGAGACCCAGTACTTC. Its protein product is CASSSDRERTQETQYF.

This clonotype was observed at least ten times. The gene calls are TRBV19 and TRBJ1-1; D call uncertain. Trimming cost V 0 bases and J 11 bases, with 10 bases left between them. Germline loops: CDR1 LNHDA, CDR2 SQIVND (reference sequence). There are 12 residues in the CDR3. CDR3 in amino acids: CASSIDTHTAFF. The CDR3 nucleotides are TGTGCCAGTAGTATAGACACGCATACGGCTTTCTTT. Full variable domain (rest looked up from reference TRBV19 and TRBJ1-1): DGGITQSPKYLFRKEGQNVTLSCEQNLNHDAMYWYRQDPGQGLRLIYYSQIVNDFQKGDIAEGYSVSREKKESFPLTVTSAQKNPTAFYLCASSIDTHTAFFGQGTRLTVV.

The table lists this clonotype with many counts. The V call is TRBV18, the J call TRBJ1-4; a possible D gene is TRBD1 (5 bases). Germline values: CDR1 KGHSH, CDR2 LQKENI. This CDR3 has 14 amino acids. Trimming removed 8 bases at V and 2 bases at J, with 12 bases between. CDR3 sequence (DNA): TGTGCCAGCAGTCAGGGTGCGACTAATGAAAAACTGTTTTTT. It yields the protein CASSQGATNEKLFF.

This clonotype was seen a handful of times. The gene calls are TRBV11-2 and TRBJ1-1, with a tentative D call TRBD1 (5 bases). The germline CDR1 and CDR2 sequences are SGHAT and FQNNGV. The CDR3 spans 13 residues. V was shortened by 0 bases and J by 11 bases, with 13 bases between the two germline ends. The CDR3 here is CASSLDRDGKAFF. The DNA of the CDR3 is TGTGCCAGCAGCTTAGATCGGGACGGGAAGGCTTTCTTT.

This clonotype was found many times. The chain is built from TRBV12-3 or TRBV12-4 and TRBJ1-2; 7 bases are shared with TRBD1. The CDR3 extends over 13 amino acids. Trimming cost V 8 bases and J 6 bases; bases outside gene matches: 9. The CDR3 coding sequence is TGTGCCAGCCTACTCGGGACAGCAAATGGCTACACCTTC. Protein sequence: CASLLGTANGYTF.

The chain has TRBV20-1 and TRBJ1-1; 10 bases are shared with TRBD1. V gave up 5 bases and J gave up 3 bases; unmatched junction bases: 12. The CDR3 is 16 amino acids. Germline V lookup: CDR1 DFQATT, CDR2 SNEGSKA (reference sequence). CDR3 in amino acids: CSAPNPGQGFYTEAFF. The CDR3 bases are TGCAGTGCTCCGAATCCGGGACAGGGGTTCTACACTGAAGCTTTCTTT.

This clonotype was detected only a few times. The V call is TRBV20-1, the J call TRBJ2-6, with D hard to call. This CDR3 has 13 amino acids. V gave up 3 bases and J gave up 2 bases, with 5 bases separating them. Germline V CDR1 and CDR2: DFQATT, SNEGSKA (reference sequence). The CDR3 nucleotides read TGCAGTGCTAGGGTCGCTGGGGCCAACGTCCTGACTTTC. This sequence encodes CSARVAGANVLTF.

This clonotype was found many times. The rearrangement uses TRBV2 and TRBJ2-1; D is possibly TRBD2 (6 bases). In germline, CDR1 is SNHLY, CDR2 FYNNEI. The CDR3 extends over 18 amino acids. Trimming stripped 3 bases from V and 2 bases from J, with 20 bases between. CDR3 region: CASSDGLAGSLAYNEQFF. The CDR3 nucleotides read TGTGCCAGCAGTGATGGGCTAGCCGGGAGTCTCGCCTACAATGAGCAGTTCTTC.

There are many counts of this clonotype. The chain couples TRBV7-3 to TRBJ1-5; possible D gene TRBD1, 6 bases. V was pared by 4 bases and J by 2 bases, with 30 bases between. Per the germline V gene, CDR1 is SGHTA and CDR2 is FQGTGA. CDR3 length: 21 amino acids. This CDR3 reads CASSSRLAQGLNTLGNQPQHF. As DNA, the CDR3 is TGTGCCAGCAGCTCACGCCTCGCACAGGGTCTTAACACACTGGGCAATCAGCCCCAGCATTTT.

This CDR3 reads CASSLANSGGKRTQYF. For the CDR3, the DNA is TGCGCCAGCAGCTTGGCCAATAGCGGGGGAAAACGTACGCAGTATTTT. The chain uses TRBV5-1 and TRBJ2-3; 9 bases are shared with TRBD2. There are 16 residues in the CDR3. Looked up from germline, CDR1 is SGHRS and CDR2 is YFSETQ. V lost 0 bases and J lost 8; bases outside the gene matches: 10. Based on the CDR3 plus reference TRBV5-1 and TRBJ2-3, the full variable domain is KAGVTQTPRYLIKTRGQQVTLSCSPISGHRSVSWYQQTPGQGLQFLFEYFSETQRNKGNFPGRFSGRQFSNSRSEMNVSTLELGDSALYLCASSLANSGGKRTQYFGPGTRLTVL.

This chain links TRBV20-1 with TRBJ2-7, with 10 positions matching TRBD1. V trimming: 5 bases; J trimming: 3 bases; junction bases outside the gene matches: 4. Looked up from germline, CDR1 is DFQATT and CDR2 is SNEGSKA (reference sequence). The CDR3 runs 13 residues. Here the CDR3 DNA reads TGCAGTGCTTCGGACAGGGGGGTCTACGAGCAGTACTTC. It specifies CSASDRGVYEQYF.

This clonotype was seen repeatedly, ten times or more. The chain couples TRBV10-3 to TRBJ1-1; D gene ambiguous. CDR3 length: 13 residues. CDR1 ENHRY and CDR2 SYGVKD come from the germline V gene. The V gene lost 3 bases and the J gene lost 1 base, with 6 bases spanning the gap. CDR3 nucleotides: TGTGCCATCAGTGACCGGAGGAACACTGAAGCTTTCTTT. This codes for CAISDRRNTEAFF.

This clonotype has just a few counts. This sequence joins TRBV27 and TRBJ2-5; TRBD2 matches at 8 bases. Germline-derived CDR1 and CDR2 are MNHEY and SMNVEV (reference sequence). The junction had 16 bases not matched to a gene; V was cut back by 6 bases and J by 4 bases. The CDR3 is 17 amino acids. CDR3 sequence (DNA): TGTGCCAGCAGCCTCCAGGTGGCGGGGGGCCCGGGAGAGACCCAGTACTTC. Translating gives CASSLQVAGGPGETQYF.

In regard to this clonotype: This may be a read error, as it is one base from a much larger clone. Given the absence of the conserved phenylalanine or tryptophan at the CDR3 end, a read error is likely. The V and J genes are TRBV7-3 and TRBJ2-7; D possibly corresponds to TRBD1 (6 bases). Trimming stripped 6 bases from V and 5 bases from J, with 14 bases between. The CDR3 extends over 13 amino acids. Germline V CDR1 and CDR2: SGHTA, FQGTGA. The CDR3 DNA reads as TGTGCCAGCAGAAAGGGGGTGGAGGACGAGCAGTACTGC. Translated, it gives CASRKGVEDEQYC.

This clonotype has only a few counts. The CDR3 here is CASSETGTGGVETQYF. The CDR3 DNA is TGTGCCAGCAGCGAAACCGGGACAGGGGGTGTAGAGACCCAGTACTTC. The J gene is TRBJ2-5, the V gene TRBV9; TRBD1 matches at 11 bases. V was pared by 3 bases and J by 4 bases, with 8 bases of the junction left unmatched. This CDR3 contains 16 residues. Germline values: CDR1 SGDLS, CDR2 YYNGEE.

The V and J genes are TRBV19 and TRBJ1-1, with D tentatively TRBD1 (6 bases). The CDR3 runs to 14 residues. V lost 6 bases and J 7 bases, leaving 18 bases between the germline ends. CDR1 and CDR2 from the germline V gene are LNHDA and SQIVND (reference sequence). The CDR3 nucleotides are TGTGCCAGTAGCCCAGGGGCGGCTCGCGGTGAAGCTTTCTTT. This sequence encodes CASSPGAARGEAFF.

This clonotype showed up many times. The CDR3 sequence is CASTDWTGSEQYF. The CDR3 DNA is TGTGCCAGCACCGACTGGACAGGTTCCGAGCAGTACTTC. The rearrangement uses TRBV7-6 and TRBJ2-7; 7 bases map to TRBD1. The germline CDR1 and CDR2 sequences are SGHVS and FNYEAQ. This CDR3 has 13 residues. V lost 7 bases and J lost 6; bases outside the gene matches: 9.

This clonotype was observed at least ten times. The rearrangement uses TRBV28 and TRBJ2-1; D is ambiguous. V was shortened by 1 base and J by 9 bases, with 10 bases between the two germline ends. The germline gives CDR1 MDHEN, CDR2 SYDVKM. There are 13 residues in the CDR3. The CDR3 DNA is TGTGCCAGCAGTTTATTGCCGTCTACTGAGCAGTTCTTC. This sequence encodes CASSLLPSTEQFF.